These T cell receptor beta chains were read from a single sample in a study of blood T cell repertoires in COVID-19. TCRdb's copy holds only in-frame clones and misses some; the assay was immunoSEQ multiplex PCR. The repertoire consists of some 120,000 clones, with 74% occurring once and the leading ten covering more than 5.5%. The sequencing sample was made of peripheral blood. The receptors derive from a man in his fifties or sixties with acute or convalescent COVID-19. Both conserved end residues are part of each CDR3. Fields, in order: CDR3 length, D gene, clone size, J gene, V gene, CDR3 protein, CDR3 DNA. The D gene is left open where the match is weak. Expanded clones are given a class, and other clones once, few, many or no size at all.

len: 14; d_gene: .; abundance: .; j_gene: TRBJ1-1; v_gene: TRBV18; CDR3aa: CASSPLEGNTEAFF; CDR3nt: TGTGCCAGCTCCCCTCTTGAGGGGAACACTGAAGCTTTCTTT
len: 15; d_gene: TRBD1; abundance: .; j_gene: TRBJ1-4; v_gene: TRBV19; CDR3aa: CASSIRQTGDEKLFF; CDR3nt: TGTGCCAGTAGTATTCGGCAGACAGGGGATGAAAAACTGTTTTTT
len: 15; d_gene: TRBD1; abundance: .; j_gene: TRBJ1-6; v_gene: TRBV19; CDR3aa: CASTERQGANSPLHF; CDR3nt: TGTGCCAGTACCGAACGACAGGGGGCCAACTCACCCCTCCACTTT
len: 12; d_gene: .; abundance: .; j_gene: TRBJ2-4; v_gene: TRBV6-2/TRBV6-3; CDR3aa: CASSYSGGIQYF; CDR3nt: TGTGCCAGCAGTTACTCTGGAGGCATTCAGTACTTC
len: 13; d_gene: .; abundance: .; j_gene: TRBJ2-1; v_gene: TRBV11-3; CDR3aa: CASSPNRAVEQFF; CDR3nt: TGTGCCAGCAGCCCTAACAGGGCCGTTGAGCAGTTCTTC
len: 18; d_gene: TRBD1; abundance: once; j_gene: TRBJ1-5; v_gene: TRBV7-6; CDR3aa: CASSFFPHLDRNNQPQHF; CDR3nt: TGTGCCAGCAGCTTTTTTCCCCATTTGGACAGGAACAATCAGCCCCAGCATTTT
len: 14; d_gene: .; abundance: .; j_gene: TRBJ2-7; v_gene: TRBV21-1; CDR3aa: CASSGEQAGYEQYF; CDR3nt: TGTGCCAGCAGCGGAGAACAGGCAGGCTACGAGCAGTACTTC
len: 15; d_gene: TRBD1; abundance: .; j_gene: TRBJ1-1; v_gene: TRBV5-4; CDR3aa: CASSPRQGAATEAFF; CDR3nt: TGTGCCAGCAGCCCTCGACAGGGGGCGGCAACTGAAGCTTTCTTT
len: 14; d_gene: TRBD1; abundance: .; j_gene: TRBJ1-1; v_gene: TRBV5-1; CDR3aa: CASSHGTADTEAFF; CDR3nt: TGCGCCAGCAGCCACGGGACAGCGGACACTGAAGCTTTCTTT
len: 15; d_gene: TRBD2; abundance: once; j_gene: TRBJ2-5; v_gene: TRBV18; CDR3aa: CASSPGLADQETQYF; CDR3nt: TGTGCCAGCTCACCTGGACTAGCGGACCAAGAGACCCAGTACTTC
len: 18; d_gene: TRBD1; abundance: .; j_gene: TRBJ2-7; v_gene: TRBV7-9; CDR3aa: CASSHFGGQGIPSYEQYF; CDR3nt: TGTGCCAGCAGCCACTTCGGGGGACAGGGAATCCCTTCCTACGAGCAGTACTTC
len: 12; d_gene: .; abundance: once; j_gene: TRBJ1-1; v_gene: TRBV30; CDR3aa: CAWSLRGTEAFF; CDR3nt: TGTGCCTGGAGTCTCCGGGGCACTGAAGCTTTCTTT
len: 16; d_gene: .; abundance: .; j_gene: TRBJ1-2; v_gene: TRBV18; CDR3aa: CASSPPDRRVLHGYTF; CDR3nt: TGTGCCAGCTCACCACCCGACAGGAGAGTTCTGCATGGCTACACCTTC
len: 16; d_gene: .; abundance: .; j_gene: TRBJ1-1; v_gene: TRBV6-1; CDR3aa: CASRESGERMNTEAFF; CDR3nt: TGTGCCAGCAGAGAATCAGGGGAACGAATGAACACTGAAGCTTTCTTT
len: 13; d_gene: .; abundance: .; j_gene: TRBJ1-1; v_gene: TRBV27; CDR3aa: CASRIWQNTEAFF; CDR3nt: TGTGCCAGCAGGATTTGGCAGAACACTGAAGCTTTCTTT
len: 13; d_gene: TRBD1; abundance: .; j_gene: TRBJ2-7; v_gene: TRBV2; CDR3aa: CASSRDSYYEQYF; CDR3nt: TGTGCCAGCAGTAGGGACAGCTACTACGAGCAGTACTTC
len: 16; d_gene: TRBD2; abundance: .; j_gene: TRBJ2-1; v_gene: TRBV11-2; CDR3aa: CASSLGTSGGPNEQFF; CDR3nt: TGTGCCAGCAGCTTAGGGACTAGCGGGGGTCCCAATGAGCAGTTCTTC
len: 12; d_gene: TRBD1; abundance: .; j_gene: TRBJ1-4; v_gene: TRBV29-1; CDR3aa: CSATGVNEKLFF; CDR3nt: TGCAGCGCTACAGGGGTTAATGAAAAACTGTTTTTT
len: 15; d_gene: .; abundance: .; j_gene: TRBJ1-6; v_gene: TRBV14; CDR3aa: CASSLVDSPNSPLHF; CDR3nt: TGTGCCAGCAGCCTCGTCGACAGCCCCAATTCACCCCTCCACTTT
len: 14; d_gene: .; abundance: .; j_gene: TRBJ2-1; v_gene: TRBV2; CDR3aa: CASSEREVYNEQFF; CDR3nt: TGTGCCAGCAGTGAAAGGGAGGTTTACAATGAGCAGTTCTTC
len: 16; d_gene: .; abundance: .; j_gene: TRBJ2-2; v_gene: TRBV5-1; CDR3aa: CASSLALAGNTGELFF; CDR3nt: TGCGCCAGCAGCTTGGCCCTGGCGGGAAACACCGGGGAGCTGTTTTTT
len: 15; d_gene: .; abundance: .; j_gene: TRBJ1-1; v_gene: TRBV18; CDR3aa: CASSELQGMGTEAFF; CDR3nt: TGTGCCAGCTCAGAACTTCAGGGGATGGGCACTGAAGCTTTCTTT
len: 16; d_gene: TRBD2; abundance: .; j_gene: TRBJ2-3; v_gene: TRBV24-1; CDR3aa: CATSDSGLAGGRTQYF; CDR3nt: TGTGCCACCAGTGATTCGGGGCTAGCGGGGGGGCGGACGCAGTATTTT
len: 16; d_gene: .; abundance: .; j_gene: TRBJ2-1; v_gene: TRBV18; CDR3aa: CASSPLYRGSYNEQFF; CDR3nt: TGTGCCAGCTCACCCCTCTATAGAGGCTCCTACAATGAGCAGTTCTTC
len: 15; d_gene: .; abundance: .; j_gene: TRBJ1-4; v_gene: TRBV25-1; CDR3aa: CASSDGGKKNEKLFF; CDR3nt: TGTGCCAGCAGTGATGGGGGGAAAAAAAATGAAAAACTGTTTTTT
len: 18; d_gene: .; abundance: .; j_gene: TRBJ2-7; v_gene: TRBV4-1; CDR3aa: CASSQERTGLTYSYEQYF; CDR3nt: TGCGCCAGCAGCCAAGAGAGGACGGGACTGACATACTCCTACGAGCAGTACTTC
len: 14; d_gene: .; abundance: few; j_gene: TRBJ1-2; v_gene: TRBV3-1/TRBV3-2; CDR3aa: CASSQVQDSYGYTF; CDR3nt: TGTGCCAGCAGCCAAGTTCAAGACAGCTATGGCTACACCTTC
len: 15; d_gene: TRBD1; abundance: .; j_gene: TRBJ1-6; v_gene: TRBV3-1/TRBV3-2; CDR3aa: CASSQGGQANSPLHF; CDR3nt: TGTGCCAGCAGCCAAGGTGGACAGGCAAATTCACCCCTCCACTTT
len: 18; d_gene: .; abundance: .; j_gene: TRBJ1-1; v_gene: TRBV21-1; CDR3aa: CASSKTRDSVQENTEAFF; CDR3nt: TGTGCCAGCAGCAAAACAAGAGACAGCGTCCAAGAGAACACTGAAGCTTTCTTT
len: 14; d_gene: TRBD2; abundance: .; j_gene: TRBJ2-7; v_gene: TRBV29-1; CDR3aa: CSVLTSGGFYEQYF; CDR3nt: TGCAGCGTTCTTACTAGCGGGGGGTTCTACGAGCAGTACTTC
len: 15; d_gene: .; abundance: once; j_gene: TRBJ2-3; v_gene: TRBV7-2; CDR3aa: CASSLGGQWTDTQYF; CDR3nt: TGTGCCAGCAGCTTAGGGGGCCAGTGGACAGATACGCAGTATTTT
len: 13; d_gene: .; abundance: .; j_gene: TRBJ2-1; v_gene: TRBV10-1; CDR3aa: CASSSSVVNEQFF; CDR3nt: TGCGCCAGCAGTTCTAGCGTCGTAAATGAGCAGTTCTTC
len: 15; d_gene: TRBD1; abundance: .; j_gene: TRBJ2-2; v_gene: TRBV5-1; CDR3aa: CASSPDRANTGELFF; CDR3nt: TGCGCCAGCAGCCCGGACAGGGCGAACACCGGGGAGCTGTTTTTT
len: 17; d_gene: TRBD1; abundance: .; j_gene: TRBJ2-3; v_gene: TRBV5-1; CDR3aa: CASSIWTGGGYTDTQYF; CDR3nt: TGCGCCAGCAGCATCTGGACAGGGGGCGGTTATACAGATACGCAGTATTTT
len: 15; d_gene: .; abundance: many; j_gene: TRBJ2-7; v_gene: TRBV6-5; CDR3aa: CASGTVRGRYYEQYF; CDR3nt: TGTGCCAGCGGGACAGTTCGTGGGAGGTACTACGAGCAGTACTTC
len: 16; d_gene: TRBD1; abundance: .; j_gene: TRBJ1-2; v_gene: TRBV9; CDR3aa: CASSVEAGQGKDGYTF; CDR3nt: TGTGCCAGCAGCGTAGAGGCAGGACAGGGCAAAGATGGCTACACCTTC
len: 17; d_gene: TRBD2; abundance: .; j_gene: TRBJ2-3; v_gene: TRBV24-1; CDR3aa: CATSDKTSGRAADTQYF; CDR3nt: TGTGCCACCAGTGATAAAACTAGCGGGAGGGCCGCAGATACGCAGTATTTT
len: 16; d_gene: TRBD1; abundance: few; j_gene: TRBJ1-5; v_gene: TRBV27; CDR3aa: CASSPTWTGFNQPQHF; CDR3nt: TGTGCCAGCAGTCCCACCTGGACAGGATTTAATCAGCCCCAGCATTTT
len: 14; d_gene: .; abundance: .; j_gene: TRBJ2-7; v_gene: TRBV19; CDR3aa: CASSIGENSYEQYF; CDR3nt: TGTGCCAGTAGTATAGGGGAGAACTCCTACGAGCAGTACTTC
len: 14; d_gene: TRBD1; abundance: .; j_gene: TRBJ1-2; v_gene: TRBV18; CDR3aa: CASSPYRDRDGYTF; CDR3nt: TGTGCCAGCTCACCATATCGGGACAGGGACGGCTACACCTTC